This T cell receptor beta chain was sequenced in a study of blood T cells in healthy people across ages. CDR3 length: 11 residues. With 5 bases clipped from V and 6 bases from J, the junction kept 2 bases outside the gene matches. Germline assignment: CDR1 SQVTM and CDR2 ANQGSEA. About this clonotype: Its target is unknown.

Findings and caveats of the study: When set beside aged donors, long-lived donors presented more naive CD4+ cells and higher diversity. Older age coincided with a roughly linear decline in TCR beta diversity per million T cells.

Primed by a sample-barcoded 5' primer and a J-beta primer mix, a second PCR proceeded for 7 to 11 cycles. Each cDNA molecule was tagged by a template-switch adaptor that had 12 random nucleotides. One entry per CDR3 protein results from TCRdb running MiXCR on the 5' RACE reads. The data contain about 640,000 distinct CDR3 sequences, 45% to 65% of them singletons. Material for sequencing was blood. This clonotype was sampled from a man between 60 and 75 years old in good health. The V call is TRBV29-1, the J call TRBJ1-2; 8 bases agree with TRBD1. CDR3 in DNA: TGCAGCGTTAACAGGGGGGATGGCTACACCTTC. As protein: CSVNRGDGYTF.